The 14 T cell receptor beta chains listed next were all sequenced from one sample in a study of CD8 T cells in Susac syndrome. Reverse transcription of 0.5 to 1 ug RNA was carried out with random hexamers. TCRdb independently ran MiXCR on the immunoSEQ multiplex PCR reads; one entry per CDR3 protein. This sample has approximately 270,000 distinct CDR3 sequences, with approximately 92% found just once. The source material was CD4+ T cells from PBMCs. The receptor set was obtained from a human donor with multiple sclerosis.

The chain employs TRBV12-5 and TRBJ2-5; D gene unclear. Per germline, CDR1 LGHNT and CDR2 FRNRAP. The CDR3 extends over 12 amino acids. The V gene lost 6 bases and the J gene lost 3 bases, with 8 bases spanning the gap. CDR3 region: CASGRSEETQYF. The CDR3 DNA reads TGTGCTAGTGGACGTAGTGAAGAGACCCAGTACTTC.

The rearrangement uses TRBV19 and TRBJ2-3; 10 positions match TRBD1. The CDR3 loop spans 13 amino acids. Germline V gene lookup returns CDR1 LNHDA and CDR2 SQIVND (reference sequence). V lost 6 bases, J lost 10 bases, and 7 bases stayed unmatched. CDR3: CASSTGQGFSQYF. CDR3 nucleotide sequence: TGTGCCAGTAGCACGGGACAGGGGTTTTCGCAGTATTTT.

The V call is TRBV6-1, the J call TRBJ2-1, with 9 bases that match TRBD2. V gave up 6 bases and J gave up 2 bases; unmatched junction bases: 11. The length of the CDR3 is 17 residues. Germline loops: CDR1 MNHNS, CDR2 SASEGT. This chain's CDR3 is CASRGKGLADTYNEQFF. CDR3 coding DNA: TGTGCCAGCAGAGGAAAGGGACTAGCAGACACCTACAATGAGCAGTTCTTC.

This chain links TRBV4-1 with TRBJ1-4, with 7 bases lining up with TRBD1. The CDR3 consists of 19 residues. The V and J ends lost 1 base and 2 bases, in that order; junction bases with no gene match: 13. Germline V gene sequence: CDR1 MGHRA, CDR2 YSYEKL. CDR3 sequence: CASSQGGGAGLGTNEKLFF. The DNA of the CDR3 is TGCGCCAGCAGCCAAGGAGGGGGCGCGGGGCTCGGCACTAATGAAAAACTGTTTTTT.

The V and J genes are TRBV29-1 and TRBJ2-7, with unresolved D. This CDR3 has 13 amino acids. V was clipped by 3 bases and J by 0 bases, with 9 bases between them. Germline V gene data show CDR1 as SQVTM and CDR2 as ANQGSEA. The CDR3 region is CSVEDGPSYEQYF. The CDR3 DNA sequence: TGCAGCGTTGAGGACGGACCCTCCTACGAGCAGTACTTC.

The rearrangement joins TRBV5-1 to TRBJ2-3, with no clear D. Looked up from germline, CDR1 is SGHRS and CDR2 is YFSETQ. The CDR3 runs to 15 residues. Trimming left V 1 base short and J 2 bases short, with 11 bases between. CDR3 sequence (DNA): TGCGCCAGCAGCTTGTTAGTTGGGAACACAGATACGCAGTATTTT. Residues: CASSLLVGNTDTQYF. Based on the CDR3 plus reference TRBV5-1 and TRBJ2-3, the full variable domain is KAGVTQTPRYLIKTRGQQVTLSCSPISGHRSVSWYQQTPGQGLQFLFEYFSETQRNKGNFPGRFSGRQFSNSRSEMNVSTLELGDSALYLCASSLLVGNTDTQYFGPGTRLTVL.

The chain joins TRBV9 to TRBJ2-3, with a possible D match to TRBD1 (5 bases). Per germline, CDR1 SGDLS and CDR2 YYNGEE. The V gene lost 3 bases and the J gene lost 4 bases, with 12 bases spanning the gap. The CDR3 is made up of 14 amino acids. The CDR3 sequence: CASSATTASDTQYF. The CDR3 nucleotides read TGTGCCAGCAGCGCCACGACAGCTTCAGATACGCAGTATTTT.

This clonotype was detected only once. The genes are TRBV28 and TRBJ1-2; D gene ambiguous. Germline CDR1 MDHEN, CDR2 SYDVKM. V was shortened by 5 bases and J by 4 bases, with 8 bases between the two germline ends. CDR3 length: 12 amino acids. CDR3 nucleotide sequence: TGTGCCAGCAGTCGCTCGGCCTATGGCTACACCTTC. It codes for CASSRSAYGYTF.

This chain connects TRBV6-5 to TRBJ2-1; 8 nucleotides match TRBD2. With 6 bases clipped from V and 3 bases from J, the junction kept 7 bases outside the gene matches. This CDR3 spans 15 amino acids. Germline lookup yields CDR1 MNHEY and CDR2 SVGAGI. The CDR3 protein is CASREGLEDYNEQFF. The CDR3 nucleotides are TGTGCCAGCAGGGAGGGACTAGAGGACTACAATGAGCAGTTCTTC.

The chain carries TRBV3-1 and TRBJ2-2; D is unclear. Per germline, CDR1 LGHDT and CDR2 YNNKEL (reference sequence). The germline V and J ends were trimmed by 3 bases and 4 bases, with 3 bases remaining between them. This CDR3 has 12 residues. The CDR3 protein is CASSHATGELFF. In DNA form, the CDR3 reads TGTGCCAGCAGCCATGCCACCGGGGAGCTGTTTTTT. Filled out from reference TRBV3-1 and TRBJ2-2, the complete variable domain reads DTAVSQTPKYLVTQMGNDKSIKCEQNLGHDTMYWYKQDSKKFLKIMFSYNNKELIINETVPNRFSPKSPDKAHLNLHINSLELGDSAVYFCASSHATGELFFGEGSRLTVL.

The rearrangement uses TRBV24-1 and TRBJ2-5, with 13 bases fitting TRBD2. CDR3 length: 17 amino acids. The V gene's germline CDR1 is KGHDR and CDR2 SFDVKD. With 4 bases clipped from V and 5 bases from J, the junction kept 9 bases outside the gene matches. CDR3 sequence: CATSDFRTSGSRETQYF. CDR3 sequence (DNA): TGTGCCACCAGTGACTTCCGGACTAGCGGGAGTAGGGAGACCCAGTACTTC.

The chain is built from TRBV4-1 and TRBJ1-1; possible D gene TRBD1, 5 bases. V was shortened by 0 bases and J by 5 bases, with 16 bases between the two germline ends. The CDR3 length is 16 residues. Germline loops: CDR1 MGHRA, CDR2 YSYEKL. This CDR3 is CASSQDRGVLGTEAFF. The CDR3 bases are TGCGCCAGCAGCCAAGATCGGGGGGTTTTGGGTACTGAAGCTTTCTTT.

The chain is built from TRBV20-1 and TRBJ2-1; 7 bases map to TRBD2. CDR1 is DFQATT and CDR2 is SNEGSKA in the germline V gene (reference sequence). With V trimmed by 1 base and J by 0 bases, 9 bases remained unmatched. The CDR3 covers 17 residues. CDR3 residues: CSARAPGGGSSYNEQFF. In DNA, the CDR3 is TGCAGTGCTAGAGCCCCCGGCGGGGGAAGCTCCTACAATGAGCAGTTCTTC.

This rearrangement joins TRBV19 to TRBJ2-1; D is unresolved. The CDR3 is made up of 11 amino acids. CDR1 is LNHDA, CDR2 SQIVND, per germline (reference sequence). Trimming left V 10 bases short and J 4 bases short, with 8 bases between. The CDR3 nucleotides read TGTGCCACTCAAAGTTACAATGAGCAGTTCTTC. Encoded protein: CATQSYNEQFF.